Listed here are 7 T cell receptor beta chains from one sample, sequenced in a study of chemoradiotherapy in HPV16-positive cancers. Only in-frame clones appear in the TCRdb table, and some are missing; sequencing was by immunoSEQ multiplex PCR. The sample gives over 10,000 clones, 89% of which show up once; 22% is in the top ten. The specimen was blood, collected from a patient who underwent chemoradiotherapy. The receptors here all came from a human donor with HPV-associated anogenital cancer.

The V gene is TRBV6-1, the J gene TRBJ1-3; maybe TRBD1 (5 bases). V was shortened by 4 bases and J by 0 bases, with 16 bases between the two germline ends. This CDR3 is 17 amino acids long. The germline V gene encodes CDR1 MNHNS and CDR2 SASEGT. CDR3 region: CASSGSRGIHSGNTIYF. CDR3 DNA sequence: TGTGCCAGCAGTGGTTCCCGGGGGATCCACTCTGGAAACACCATATATTTT.

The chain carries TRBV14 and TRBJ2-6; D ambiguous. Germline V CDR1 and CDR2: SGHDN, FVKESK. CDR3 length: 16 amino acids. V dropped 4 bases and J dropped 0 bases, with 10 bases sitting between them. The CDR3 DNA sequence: TGTGCCAGCAGCCCTGGCAGTTACTCTGGGGCCAACGTCCTGACTTTC. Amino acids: CASSPGSYSGANVLTF.

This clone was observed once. The CDR3 DNA reads as TGTGCCAGCTCACCAGAGTATCTCCTCACAGATACGCAGTATTTT. Translation gives CASSPEYLLTDTQYF. The chain has TRBV18 and TRBJ2-3; D remains ambiguous. Germline CDR1 and CDR2: KGHSH and LQKENI. With 2 bases removed from V and 2 bases from J, the gap between germline ends came to 11 bases. This CDR3 is 15 amino acids long. The full variable domain, its missing parts supplied by reference TRBV18 and TRBJ2-3, is NAGVMQNPRHLVRRRGQEARLRCSPMKGHSHVYWYRQLPEEGLKFMVYLQKENIIDESGMPKERFSAEFPKEGPSILRIQQVVRGDSAAYFCASSPEYLLTDTQYFGPGTRLTVL.

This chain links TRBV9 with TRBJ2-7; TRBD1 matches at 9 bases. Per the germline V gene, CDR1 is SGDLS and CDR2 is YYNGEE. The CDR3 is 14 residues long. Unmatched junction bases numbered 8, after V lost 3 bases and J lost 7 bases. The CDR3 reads CASSDGTGSGEQYF. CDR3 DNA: TGTGCCAGCAGCGATGGGACAGGGTCGGGGGAGCAGTACTTC.

The CDR3 DNA is TGTGCCAGCAGCTTAGTGCACAGGGGGATCTATGGCTACACCTTC. This encodes CASSLVHRGIYGYTF. V and J are TRBV7-9 and TRBJ1-2; 8 nucleotides agree with TRBD1. Germline V gene sequence: CDR1 SEHNR, CDR2 FQNEAQ (reference sequence). V dropped 1 base and J dropped 4; count of bases not matched to a gene: 5. The length of the CDR3 is 15 residues.

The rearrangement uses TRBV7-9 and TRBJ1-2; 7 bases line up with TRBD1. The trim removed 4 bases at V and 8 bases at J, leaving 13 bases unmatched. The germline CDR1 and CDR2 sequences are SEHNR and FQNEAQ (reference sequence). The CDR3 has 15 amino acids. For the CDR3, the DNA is TGTGCCAGCAGCTCAGAGTCGATGACAGGGAAGGGCTACACCTTC. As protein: CASSSESMTGKGYTF.

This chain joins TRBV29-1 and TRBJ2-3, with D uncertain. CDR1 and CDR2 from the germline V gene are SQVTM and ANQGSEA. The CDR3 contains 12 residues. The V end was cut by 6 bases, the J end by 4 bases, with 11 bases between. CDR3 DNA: TGCAGCGTGCTAAAAGGCGCAGATACGCAGTATTTT. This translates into CSVLKGADTQYF.